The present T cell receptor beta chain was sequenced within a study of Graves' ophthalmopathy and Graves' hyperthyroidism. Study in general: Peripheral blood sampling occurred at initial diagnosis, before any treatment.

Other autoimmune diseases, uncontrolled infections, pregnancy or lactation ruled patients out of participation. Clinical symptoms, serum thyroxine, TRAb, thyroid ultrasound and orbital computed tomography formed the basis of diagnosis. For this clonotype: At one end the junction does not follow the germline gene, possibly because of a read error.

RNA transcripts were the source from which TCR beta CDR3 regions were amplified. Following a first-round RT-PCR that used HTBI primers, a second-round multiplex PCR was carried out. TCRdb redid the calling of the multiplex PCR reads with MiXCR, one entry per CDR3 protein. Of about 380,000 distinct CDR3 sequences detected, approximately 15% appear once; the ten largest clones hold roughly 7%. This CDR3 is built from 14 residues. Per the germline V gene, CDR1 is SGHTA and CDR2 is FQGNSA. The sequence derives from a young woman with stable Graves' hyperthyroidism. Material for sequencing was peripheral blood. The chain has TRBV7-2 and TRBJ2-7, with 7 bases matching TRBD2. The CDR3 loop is CASRPSGGSYEHYF. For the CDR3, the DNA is TGTGCCAGCAGACCCTCGGGAGGATCCTACGAGCACTACTTC. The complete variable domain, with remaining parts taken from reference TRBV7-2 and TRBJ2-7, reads GAGVSQSPSNKVTEKGKDVELRCDPISGHTALYWYRQSLGQGLEFLIYFQGNSAPDKSGLPSDRFSAERTGGSVSTLTIQRTQQEDSAVYLCASRPSGGSYEHYFGPGTRLTVT.